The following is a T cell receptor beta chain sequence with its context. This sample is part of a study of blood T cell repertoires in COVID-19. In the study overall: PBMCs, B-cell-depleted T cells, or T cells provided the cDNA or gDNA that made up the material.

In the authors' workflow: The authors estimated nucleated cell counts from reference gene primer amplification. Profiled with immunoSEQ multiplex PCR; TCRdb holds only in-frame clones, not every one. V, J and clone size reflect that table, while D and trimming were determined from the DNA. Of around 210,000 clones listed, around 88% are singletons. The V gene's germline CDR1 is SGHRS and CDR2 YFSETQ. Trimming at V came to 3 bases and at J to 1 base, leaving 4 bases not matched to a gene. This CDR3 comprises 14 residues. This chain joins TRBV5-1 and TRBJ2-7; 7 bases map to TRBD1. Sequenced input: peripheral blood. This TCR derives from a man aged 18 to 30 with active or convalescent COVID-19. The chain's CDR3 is CASSYYRGSYEQYF. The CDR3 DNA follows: TGCGCCAGCAGCTACTACAGGGGTTCCTACGAGCAGTACTTC.